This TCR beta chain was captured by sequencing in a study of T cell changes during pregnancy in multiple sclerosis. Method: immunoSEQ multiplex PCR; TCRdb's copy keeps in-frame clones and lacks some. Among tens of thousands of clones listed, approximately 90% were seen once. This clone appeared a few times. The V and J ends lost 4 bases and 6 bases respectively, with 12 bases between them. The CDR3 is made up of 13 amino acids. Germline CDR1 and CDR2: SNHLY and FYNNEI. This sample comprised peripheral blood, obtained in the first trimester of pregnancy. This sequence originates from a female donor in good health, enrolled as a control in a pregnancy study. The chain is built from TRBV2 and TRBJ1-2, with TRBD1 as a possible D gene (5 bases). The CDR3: CASSVGPWDGYTF. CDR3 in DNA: TGTGCCAGCAGTGTGGGGCCCTGGGATGGCTACACCTTC.